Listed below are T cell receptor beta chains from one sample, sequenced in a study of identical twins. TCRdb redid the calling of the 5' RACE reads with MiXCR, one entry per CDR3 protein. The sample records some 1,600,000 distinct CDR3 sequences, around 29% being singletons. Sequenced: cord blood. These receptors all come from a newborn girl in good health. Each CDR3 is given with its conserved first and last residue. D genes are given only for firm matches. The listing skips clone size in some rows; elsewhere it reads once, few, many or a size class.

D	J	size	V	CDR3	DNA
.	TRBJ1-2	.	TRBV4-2	CAGSQARHNYGYTF	TGTGCCGGCAGCCAAGCCCGACATAACTATGGCTACACCTTC
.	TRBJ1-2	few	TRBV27	CASSFSRGSNYGYTF	TGTGCCAGCAGTTTTTCACGGGGCTCTAACTATGGCTACACCTTC
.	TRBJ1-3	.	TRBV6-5	CASRHPGGGNTIYF	TGTGCCAGCAGGCATCCGGGGGGAGGAAACACCATATATTTT
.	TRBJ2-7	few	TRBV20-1	CSAREATGGMWEQYF	TGCAGTGCTAGAGAGGCAACCGGGGGTATGTGGGAGCAGTACTTC
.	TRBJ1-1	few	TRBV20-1	CSFQGRVNTEAFF	TGCAGTTTCCAGGGGAGGGTAAACACTGAAGCTTTCTTT
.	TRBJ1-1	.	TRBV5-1	CASTLLPNTEAFF	TGCGCCAGCACCCTACTGCCGAACACTGAAGCTTTCTTT
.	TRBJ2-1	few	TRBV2	CASSEALTIRNEQFF	TGTGCCAGCAGTGAAGCGCTAACTATTAGGAATGAGCAGTTCTTC
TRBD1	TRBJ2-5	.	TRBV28	CASSLSWTGKETRYF	TGTGCCAGCAGTTTATCCTGGACAGGCAAAGAGACCCGGTACTTC
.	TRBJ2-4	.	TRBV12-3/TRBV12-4	CASSFLADIQYF	TGTGCCAGCAGTTTCTTGGCCGACATTCAGTACTTC
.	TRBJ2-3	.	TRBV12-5	CASGLPTGDTQYF	TGTGCTAGTGGTTTGCCGACAGGAGATACGCAGTATTTT
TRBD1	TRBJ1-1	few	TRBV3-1	CASSARDRVNTEAFF	TGTGCCAGCAGCGCCCGGGACAGGGTGAACACTGAAGCTTTCTTT
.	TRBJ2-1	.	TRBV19	CASSRLYRAQNNEQFF	TGTGCCAGTAGCAGACTTTACAGGGCCCAGAACAATGAGCAGTTCTTC
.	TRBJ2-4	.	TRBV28	CASSNQGTGLDIQYF	TGTGCCAGCAGCAACCAGGGTACAGGGTTGGACATTCAGTACTTC
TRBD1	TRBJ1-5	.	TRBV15	CATSRDRLPQTGTPQHF	TGTGCCACCAGCAGAGATCGGTTACCCCAGACAGGGACGCCCCAGCATTTT
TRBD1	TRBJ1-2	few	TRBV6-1	CASTRKGGYYGYTF	TGTGCCAGCACCAGGAAAGGGGGCTACTATGGCTACACCTTC
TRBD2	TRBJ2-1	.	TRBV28	CASSLTSGGEAFF	TGTGCCAGCAGCCTTACTAGCGGGGGGGAAGCGTTCTTC
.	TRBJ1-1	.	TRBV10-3	CAISGDGLNTEAFF	TGTGCCATCAGTGGGGACGGATTGAACACTGAAGCTTTCTTT
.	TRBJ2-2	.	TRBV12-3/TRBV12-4	CASSRLADKTYTGELFF	TGTGCCAGCAGCAGGCTCGCGGACAAGACTTACACCGGGGAGCTGTTTTTT
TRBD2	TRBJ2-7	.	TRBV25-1	CTSSGWTSGSSYEQYF	TGTACCAGCAGTGGTTGGACTAGCGGAAGCTCCTACGAGCAGTACTTC
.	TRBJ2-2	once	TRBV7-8	CASSFRLWGTGELFF	TGTGCCAGCAGCTTCCGGTTGTGGGGCACCGGGGAGCTGTTTTTT
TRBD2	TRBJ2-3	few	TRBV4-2	CASSQEPSGASTDTQYF	TGTGCCAGCAGCCAAGAACCTAGCGGGGCTAGCACAGATACGCAGTATTTT
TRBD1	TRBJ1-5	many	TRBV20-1	CSATRTGGYSNQPQHF	TGCAGTGCTACCCGGACAGGCGGGTATAGCAATCAGCCCCAGCATTTT
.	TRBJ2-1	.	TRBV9	CASSNDRGNEQFF	TGTGCCAGCAGCAACGACCGAGGCAATGAGCAGTTCTTC
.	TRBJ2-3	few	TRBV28	CASSFQVGSDTQYF	TGTGCCAGCAGTTTTCAAGTGGGCTCAGATACGCAGTATTTT
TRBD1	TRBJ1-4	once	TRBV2	CASGAGGATNEKLFF	TGTGCCAGCGGTGCAGGGGGAGCAACTAATGAAAAACTGTTTTTT
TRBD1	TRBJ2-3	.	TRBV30	CAWSPDRTDTQYF	TGTGCCTGGAGCCCGGACAGGACAGATACGCAGTATTTT
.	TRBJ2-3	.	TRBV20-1	CSEQGGTDTQYF	TGCAGTGAACAGGGGGGGACAGATACGCAGTATTTT
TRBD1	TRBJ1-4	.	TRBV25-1	CASSFIPHGFIEGQGREKLFF	TGTGCCAGCAGCTTCATACCCCATGGGTTTATCGAGGGACAGGGGAGAGAAAAACTGTTTTTT
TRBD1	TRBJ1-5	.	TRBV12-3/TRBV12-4	CASSAGTGFNQPQHF	TGTGCCAGCAGCGCCGGGACAGGGTTCAATCAGCCCCAGCATTTT
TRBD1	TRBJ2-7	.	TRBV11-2	CASSLSVWDRGGEQYF	TGTGCCAGCAGCTTATCTGTTTGGGACAGGGGTGGCGAGCAGTACTTC
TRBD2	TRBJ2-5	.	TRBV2	CASSVLAGSRETQYF	TGTGCCAGCAGTGTACTAGCGGGATCGAGGGAGACCCAGTACTTC
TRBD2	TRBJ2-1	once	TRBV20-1	CSAAPAGRANEQFF	TGCAGTGCAGCACCAGCGGGAAGGGCCAATGAGCAGTTCTTC
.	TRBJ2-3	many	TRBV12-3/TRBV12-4	CASREGHTDTQYF	TGTGCCAGCAGGGAGGGACACACAGATACGCAGTATTTT
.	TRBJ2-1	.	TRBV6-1	CASKASSPPPYEQFF	TGTGCCAGCAAGGCCAGCAGTCCTCCACCCTACGAGCAGTTCTTC
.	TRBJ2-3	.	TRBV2	CASSERGIHLALRGTDTQYF	TGTGCCAGCAGTGAGAGGGGGATACATTTAGCGCTGAGAGGCACAGATACGCAGTATTTT
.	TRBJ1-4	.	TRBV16	CASSHPGEGDEKLFF	TGTGCCAGCAGCCACCCGGGTGAGGGCGACGAAAAACTGTTTTTT
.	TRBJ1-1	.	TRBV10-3	CAISGGHTNTEAFF	TGTGCCATCAGTGGGGGACACACGAACACTGAAGCTTTCTTT
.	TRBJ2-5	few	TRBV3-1	CASKRTTQETQYF	TGTGCCAGCAAACGGACTACCCAAGAGACCCAGTACTTC
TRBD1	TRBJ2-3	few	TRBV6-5	CASSYGIRYEKQGAGTQYF	TGTGCCAGCAGTTACGGTATCCGGTACGAAAAACAGGGGGCTGGTACGCAGTATTTT
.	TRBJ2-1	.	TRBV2	CASSEWAATPHTMGNEQFF	TGTGCCAGCAGTGAATGGGCAGCGACTCCGCACACAATGGGCAATGAGCAGTTCTTC
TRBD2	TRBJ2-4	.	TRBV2	CASSGLAGVPEQYF	TGTGCCAGCAGTGGACTAGCGGGGGTACCAGAGCAGTACTTC
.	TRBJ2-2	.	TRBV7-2	CASSLAGGSLTGELFF	TGTGCCAGCAGCTTAGCGGGGGGCTCCCTTACCGGGGAGCTGTTTTTT
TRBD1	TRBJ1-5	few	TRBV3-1	CASSQDLHRGRGQPQHF	TGTGCCAGCAGCCAAGATTTGCACAGGGGAAGGGGTCAGCCCCAGCATTTT
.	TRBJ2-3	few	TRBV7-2	CASSVSRVPDTQYF	TGTGCCAGCAGCGTCTCCAGGGTTCCAGATACGCAGTATTTT
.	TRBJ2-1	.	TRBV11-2	CASSRAYSSYNEQFF	TGTGCCAGCAGCCGAGCCTACAGTTCCTACAATGAGCAGTTCTTC